These 26 T cell receptor beta chains originate from one sample sequenced in a study of T cells in Graves' hyperthyroidism and ophthalmopathy. Amplification of TCR beta CDR3 regions used RNA as the template. First-round RT-PCR of the TCR CDR3 relied on the HTBI primer set. In TCRdb, the multiplex PCR reads were re-called with MiXCR into one record per CDR3 protein. The sample carries a few hundred thousand distinct CDR3 sequences, approximately 19% recorded once. The sequencing input was blood. These receptors came from a man aged 45-65 years with Graves' ophthalmopathy.

There are many counts of this clonotype. The chain links TRBV3-1 to TRBJ1-5; 10 bases map to TRBD1. The CDR3 sequence is 15 residues long. V lost 4 bases to trimming and J lost 3 bases; unmatched junction nucleotides: 3. Looked up from germline, CDR1 is LGHDT and CDR2 is YNNKEL (reference sequence). The CDR3 DNA reads TGTGCCAGCAGCCTAGGGACAGGGGTCAATCAGCCCCAGCATTTT. This translates into CASSLGTGVNQPQHF. Complete variable domain (other parts from reference TRBV3-1 and TRBJ1-5): DTAVSQTPKYLVTQMGNDKSIKCEQNLGHDTMYWYKQDSKKFLKIMFSYNNKELIINETVPNRFSPKSPDKAHLNLHINSLELGDSAVYFCASSLGTGVNQPQHFGDGTRLSIL.

This chain joins TRBV27 and TRBJ2-1; D is possibly TRBD2 (6 bases). V was clipped by 3 bases and J by 4 bases, with 13 bases between them. The CDR3 contains 15 residues. Germline-derived CDR1 and CDR2 are MNHEY and SMNVEV (reference sequence). The CDR3 sequence: CASSLEGPRYNEQFF. DNA for the CDR3: TGTGCCAGCAGTTTGGAGGGTCCCCGATACAATGAGCAGTTCTTC.

This sequence joins TRBV6-4 and TRBJ2-2; a possible D gene is TRBD2 (5 bases). The length of the CDR3 is 14 residues. From germline, CDR1 is MRHNA and CDR2 SNTAGT. Trimming removed 4 bases at V and 3 bases at J, with 9 bases between. For the CDR3, the DNA is TGTGCCAGCAGTGCTGGGAGCGACACCGGGGAGCTGTTTTTT. It specifies CASSAGSDTGELFF.

This clonotype has more than one count but fewer than ten. The chain has TRBV20-1 and TRBJ2-7; a possible D gene is TRBD2 (5 bases). Trimming removed 3 bases at V and 6 bases at J, with 15 bases between. CDR3 length: 13 residues. Germline V gives CDR1 DFQATT, CDR2 SNEGSKA (reference sequence). The CDR3 loop is CSARAGLVGEQYF. CDR3 sequence (DNA): TGCAGTGCTAGGGCGGGCCTGGTCGGCGAGCAGTACTTC.

This clonotype was seen ten or more times. V gene TRBV6-2 or TRBV6-3 combines with J gene TRBJ1-5, with a weak D call TRBD1 (5 bases). The germline V gene has CDR1 MNHEY and CDR2 SVGEGT. The CDR3 is made up of 15 amino acids. Trimming removed 5 bases at V and 5 bases at J, with 16 bases between. For the CDR3, the DNA is TGTGCCAGCAGTCAGCATCAGGGTGGCGATCAGCCCCAGCATTTT. Translating it yields CASSQHQGGDQPQHF.

In this sample, this clonotype turned up a few times. The rearrangement joins TRBV27 to TRBJ2-7, with 7 bases matching TRBD2. Trimming at V came to 3 bases and at J to 2 bases, leaving 4 bases not matched to a gene. CDR1 is MNHEY and CDR2 is SMNVEV in the germline V gene (reference sequence). The length of the CDR3 is 14 residues. CDR3 in amino acids: CASSLRRGAYEQYF. The CDR3 coding sequence is TGTGCCAGCAGTTTGCGCCGGGGGGCCTACGAGCAGTACTTC.

This chain's CDR3 is CASRSGLPNEQFF. CDR3 nucleotides: TGTGCCAGCAGGTCCGGGTTGCCTAATGAGCAGTTCTTC. The chain links TRBV6-1 to TRBJ2-1; D gene uncertain. The germline V gene has CDR1 MNHNS and CDR2 SASEGT. The CDR3 loop spans 13 amino acids. The V end was cut by 6 bases, the J end by 7 bases, with 13 bases between.

This clonotype was seen a handful of times. The gene calls are TRBV6-5 and TRBJ2-1; the match to TRBD2 covers 7 bases. Germline loops: CDR1 MNHEY, CDR2 SVGAGI. V shed 0 bases, J shed 7 bases, and the junction held 9 bases outside the gene matches. The CDR3 has 16 amino acids. The CDR3 reads CASSYSMRELLNEQFF. CDR3 DNA: TGTGCCAGCAGTTACTCGATGCGGGAGCTGCTTAATGAGCAGTTCTTC.

This clonotype has at least ten counts. The chain is built from TRBV5-1 and TRBJ1-1; D possibly corresponds to TRBD1 (6 bases). The CDR3 has 15 residues. From germline, CDR1 is SGHRS and CDR2 YFSETQ. The V gene lost 0 bases and the J gene lost 3 bases, with 12 bases spanning the gap. CDR3 sequence (DNA): TGCGCCAGCAGCTTGGAATCGGGGGCGCACACTGAAGCTTTCTTT. This sequence encodes CASSLESGAHTEAFF.

This clonotype was seen at least ten times. The V and J genes are TRBV7-3 and TRBJ2-1, with no clear D. The CDR3 runs 12 residues. Germline values: CDR1 SGHTA, CDR2 FQGTGA. V lost 4 bases to trimming and J lost 6 bases, with 7 bases between them. For the CDR3, the DNA is TGTGCCAGCAGCTCAACCAGCAATGAGCAGTTCTTC. It encodes CASSSTSNEQFF.

This clonotype was seen a few times. The chain has TRBV9 and TRBJ1-1; TRBD1 aligns across 7 bases. J gave up 0 bases and V 4 bases, and 9 bases lay outside the gene matches. This CDR3 has 16 amino acids. Germline lookup yields CDR1 SGDLS and CDR2 YYNGEE. The CDR3 nucleotides read TGTGCCAGCAGCCCGGGACAGAGACCCATGAACACTGAAGCTTTCTTT. It is translated as CASSPGQRPMNTEAFF.

At least ten counts were recorded for this clonotype. J is TRBJ1-1 and V is TRBV9; weak D call: TRBD1 (5 bases). Germline V gene data show CDR1 as SGDLS and CDR2 as YYNGEE. The CDR3 consists of 13 residues. The ends were cut back, 5 bases at V and 2 bases at J, with 10 bases in the middle. Written as DNA, the CDR3 is TGTGCCAGCAGGGGAGGACAAAACACTGAAGCTTTCTTT. This translates into CASRGGQNTEAFF.

This chain joins TRBV6-5 and TRBJ2-1; possibly TRBD1 or TRBD2 for D (5 bases each). Germline CDR1 and CDR2: MNHEY and SVGAGI. Trimming cost V 2 bases and J 7 bases, with 6 bases left between them. This CDR3 has 12 amino acids. The CDR3, as DNA: TGTGCCAGCAGTTACGAGGGGAATGAGCAGTTCTTC. This gives the protein CASSYEGNEQFF.

The V and J genes are TRBV6-1 and TRBJ2-7; D uncertain. Germline CDR1 is MNHNS and CDR2 is SASEGT. There are 13 residues in the CDR3. V was pared by 5 bases and J by 0 bases, with 8 bases between. CDR3 coding DNA: TGTGCCAGCAGTCTGAGCTACTCCTACGAGCAGTACTTC. Translating it yields CASSLSYSYEQYF.

This clonotype has more than one count but fewer than ten. J is TRBJ2-2 and V is TRBV5-4; D call uncertain. This CDR3 contains 14 residues. CDR1 is SGHNT, CDR2 YYREEE, per germline (reference sequence). Trimming took off 0 bases at V and 6 bases at J, with 9 bases between the two ends. For the CDR3, the DNA is TGTGCCAGCAGCTTGGGGCAGACACCCGGGGAGCTGTTTTTT. As protein: CASSLGQTPGELFF.

This clonotype was counted only a few times. J is TRBJ1-4 and V is TRBV5-1, with 7 positions matching TRBD1. The J segment lost 3 bases and the V segment lost 4 bases, leaving 3 bases of the junction unmatched. CDR1 is SGHRS, CDR2 YFSETQ, per germline. The CDR3 spans 14 residues. The CDR3 nucleotides read TGCGCCAGCAGCGGGGGACAGCCTAATGAAAAACTGTTTTTT. Protein: CASSGGQPNEKLFF. The complete variable domain, with remaining parts taken from reference TRBV5-1 and TRBJ1-4, reads KAGVTQTPRYLIKTRGQQVTLSCSPISGHRSVSWYQQTPGQGLQFLFEYFSETQRNKGNFPGRFSGRQFSNSRSEMNVSTLELGDSALYLCASSGGQPNEKLFFGSGTQLSVL.

Concerning this clonotype: The CDR3 carries no conserved terminal phenylalanine or tryptophan, so it likely arises from a read error. This rearrangement joins TRBV5-1 to TRBJ2-3; 9 bases align to TRBD1. The CDR3 spans 14 residues. Germline assignment: CDR1 SGHRS and CDR2 YFSETQ. J lost 1 base, V lost 8 bases, and 5 bases had no gene match. CDR3 nucleotide sequence: TGCGCCAGTAAGGACAGGGGCGGCACAGATACGCAGTATTCT. Amino acid sequence: CASKDRGGTDTQYS.

This clonotype was counted many times. The chain links TRBV12-3 or TRBV12-4 to TRBJ1-1; D remains unclear. The ends were cut back, 2 bases at V and 5 bases at J, with 12 bases in the middle. This CDR3 spans 14 amino acids. DNA for the CDR3: TGTGCCAGCAGTTTAAAGAGGACGGGGACTGAAGCTTTCTTT. Its translation: CASSLKRTGTEAFF.

Regarding this clonotype: Possible read error: a much larger clone is one base away. The CDR3 end shows no conserved phenylalanine or tryptophan, and so a read error is likely. This chain's CDR3 is CASSVMGGNTEAFL. The CDR3 region has the DNA TGTGCCAGCAGTGTAATGGGAGGCAACACTGAAGCTTTCCTT. V usage is TRBV12-3 or TRBV12-4 and J usage is TRBJ1-1; D unclear. V was cut by 5 bases and J by 2 bases, with 12 bases left in between. The CDR3 is 14 residues long.

This clonotype showed up just a few times. The chain carries TRBV12-3 or TRBV12-4 and TRBJ2-2; D not resolved. V lost 1 base and J lost 2, with 8 bases in between. The CDR3 spans 15 residues. The CDR3 loop reads CASSLDIRNTGELFF. The DNA for the CDR3 is TGTGCCAGCAGTTTAGACATTCGAAACACCGGGGAGCTGTTTTTT.

A single count supports this clonotype. Possible read error: a much larger clone is one base away. The chain carries TRBV6-5 and TRBJ2-1; 11 bases agree with TRBD2. The CDR3 consists of 15 residues. Germline-derived CDR1 and CDR2 are MNHEY and SVGAGI. Here the CDR3 reads CASSYSSGRVNKQFF. The CDR3 DNA sequence: TGTGCCAGCAGTTACTCTAGCGGGAGGGTCAATAAGCAGTTCTTC.

This clonotype was counted a few times. A clone one base away is much larger, so this may be a read error. V is TRBV3-1 and J is TRBJ2-7; D could derive from TRBD1 or TRBD2 (5 bases each). This CDR3 region has 15 residues. The germline gives CDR1 LGHDT, CDR2 YNNKEL (reference sequence). Between the trimmed V and J ends, which lost 3 bases and 7 bases, there was a span of 19 bases. CDR3 region: CASSQGVLLGSEQYF. Here the CDR3 DNA reads TGTGCCAGCAGCCAGGGGGTACTCCTGGGTTCTGAGCAGTACTTC.

The chain recombines TRBV12-3 or TRBV12-4 with TRBJ1-1; D unclear. This CDR3 spans 13 amino acids. V lost 3 bases to trimming and J lost 8 bases, with 13 bases between them. CDR3: CASSFGAMREAFF. CDR3 DNA sequence: TGTGCCAGCAGTTTCGGAGCCATGAGGGAAGCTTTCTTT.

The table lists this clonotype with many counts. The J gene is TRBJ2-7, the V gene TRBV29-1; 12 positions match TRBD1. Trimming cost V 6 bases and J 6 bases; bases outside gene matches: 9. This CDR3 is built from 14 residues. Germline V gives CDR1 SQVTM, CDR2 ANQGSEA. The CDR3 bases are TGCAGCGTGGGACAGGGGGCTAGCGGATCCGAGCAGTACTTC. Its translation is CSVGQGASGSEQYF.

The J gene is TRBJ1-1, the V gene TRBV12-3 or TRBV12-4; 10 bases line up with TRBD1. Losses at the gene ends were 10 bases for V and 3 bases for J; bases not matched to a gene: 8. This CDR3 region has 14 residues. The CDR3 loop is CAIQPGTGDTEAFF. The CDR3 DNA reads as TGTGCCATCCAACCCGGGACAGGGGACACTGAAGCTTTCTTT.

The sample holds a few counts of this clonotype. V is TRBV5-1 and J is TRBJ1-1; D possibly corresponds to TRBD1 (5 bases). CDR3 length: 17 residues. V was cut by 0 bases and J by 0 bases, with 15 bases left in between. CDR1 is SGHRS and CDR2 is YFSETQ in the germline V gene. The CDR3 DNA reads as TGCGCCAGCAGCTTGGCCGTAGGGGTTGGGATGAACACTGAAGCTTTCTTT. Its translation: CASSLAVGVGMNTEAFF.